The sequence of this TCR beta chain was determined in a study of CD8+CD57+ T cells in acquired aplastic anemia. Study as a whole: The study obtained an average of 3.2 ug of DNA from sorted CD4+ and CD8+ cells. CD4+ cells from healthy donors averaged approximately 9.8 million reads. Study-wide results and caveats: Patients had around 30 CD8+ CDR3 sequences in common with controls (the shared set). No significant patient-versus-control difference appeared in CD8+ Simpson's diversity.

The template for TCR beta VDJ and CDR3 sequence profiling was genomic DNA. One entry per CDR3 protein, called by TCRdb with MiXCR from the reads. The sample shows about 200,000 distinct CDR3 sequences, 34% of them seen only once. V trimming: 7 bases; J trimming: 3 bases; junction bases outside the gene matches: 10. Germline V gene sequence: CDR1 LNHDA, CDR2 SQIVND (reference sequence). The length of the CDR3 is 16 residues. This clonotype rates as medium-sized (0.01 to 0.1%). Antigen unknown. The sample consisted of sorted CD4+, CD8+, or CD8+CD57+ T cells (not recorded which) from PBMCs. This receptor was identified in a human donor in good health, serving as a control. The chain couples TRBV19 to TRBJ2-3, with 10 bases matching TRBD2. This CDR3 is CASKIQLAGSTDTQYF. CDR3 DNA sequence: TGTGCCAGTAAAATACAACTAGCGGGATCTACAGATACGCAGTATTTT.